This T cell receptor beta chain was sequenced during a study of liver allograft versus peripheral blood T cells. Looking at the study overall: The authors compared T cell receptor repertoires in transplanted livers with those in the peripheral blood of recipients. Notes on the study in general: Reports indicated that T cell receptor repertoires inside liver allografts differed from those in peripheral blood.

TCRdb used MiXCR to reprocess the reads, holding one entry per CDR3 protein. This sample has 6,500 to 9,000 distinct CDR3 sequences, with about 19% found just once. CDR1 is MNHEY, CDR2 SVGAGI, per germline. V was pared by 5 bases and J by 3 bases, with 8 bases of the junction left unmatched. CDR3 length: 16 amino acids. Sample share makes this clonotype medium-sized. What it binds is unknown. This TCR was sampled from a human patient who had a liver transplant. The T cells may come from the graft donor. The chain carries TRBV6-5 and TRBJ2-3; 10 bases are a match to TRBD1. CDR3 DNA: TGTGCCAGCAGTCCCCGGACAGGGGGGCGGACAGATACGCAGTATTTT. It yields the protein CASSPRTGGRTDTQYF.